The source of this TCR beta chain is a study of shared clonotypes between healthy human individuals. Findings of the study overall: Generally, naive subsets (rather than memory subsets) showed larger estimated richness. With several donors compared, around 5.4% of naive CD4 clonotypes were shared.

Each sorted subset replicate got 200 ng genomic DNA, 25,000 to 35,000 genomes. Libraries were prepared by immunoSEQ multiplex PCR; TCRdb keeps only in-frame clonotypes and omits some of them. This table has approximately 980,000 clones, around three quarters appearing once. Germline V lookup: CDR1 LNHDA, CDR2 SQIVND (reference sequence). This CDR3 comprises 12 residues. V was clipped by 6 bases and J by 5 bases, with 10 bases between them. There are many counts of this clone. The target antigen is unknown. Sample: memory CD4+ T cells sorted from blood. Described subset: CD45RA-negative fraction. V is TRBV19 and J is TRBJ1-1; a weak D match, TRBD1 (6 bases). This TCR was sampled from a man younger than 35 in good health. The CDR3 DNA follows: TGTGCCAGTAGGGACAGCACTACTGAAGCTTTCTTT. Translation: CASRDSTTEAFF. The full variable domain, in which reference TRBV19 and TRBJ1-1 provide the parts outside the CDR3, is DGGITQSPKYLFRKEGQNVTLSCEQNLNHDAMYWYRQDPGQGLRLIYYSQIVNDFQKGDIAEGYSVSREKKESFPLTVTSAQKNPTAFYLCASRDSTTEAFFGQGTRLTVV.